This T cell receptor beta chain was recorded in a study of OX40 agonist ivuxolimab in advanced cancers. Study-level information: The patients received ivuxolimab by intravenous route every 2 weeks at 0.01 to 10 mg/kg. Study observations and caveats: Patients who responded partially at 0.1-3.0 mg/kg showed clonal expansion ranking among the lowest. Low normalized T-cell clonal expansion also characterized some of the nonresponders.

The V gene's germline CDR1 is LNHDA and CDR2 SQIVND (reference sequence). This CDR3 region has 14 residues. The V end lost 3 bases, the J end lost 0 bases, and 9 bases lay between the germline ends. With respect to this clone: Antigen unknown.

Clones were read by immunoSEQ multiplex PCR, and TCRdb kept only the in-frame ones, dropping some. The profile shows over 55,000 clones, approximately 80% of them singletons. This clonotype was sampled from an adult with an advanced solid tumor such as melanoma, head and neck, liver or kidney cancer. Sample: CD4+ or CD8+ T cells sorted from blood, taken in a trial of the OX40 agonist ivuxolimab. The rearrangement links TRBV19 to TRBJ2-7; D gene unclear. Written as DNA, the CDR3 is TGTGCCAGTAGTATCCGGGCTAGCTCCTACGAGCAGTACTTC. Translated: CASSIRASSYEQYF.